A selection of T cell receptor beta chains follows, all from one sample in a study of CD8 T cells in ankylosing spondylitis. One entry per CDR3 protein, called by TCRdb with MiXCR from the 5' RACE reads. The repertoire includes a few hundred thousand distinct CDR3 sequences, 20% to 30% of them detected once, and about 0.6% sits in the top ten. What was sequenced was blood, either unsorted or a sorted T cell fraction (not recorded which). These receptors were collected from a male donor with ankylosing spondylitis or in good health (not recorded which). Each CDR3 is given with its conserved first and last residue. D genes are given only for firm matches. The size entry is marked missing in some rows and otherwise reads once, few, many or a size class.

J,V,D,size,DNA,CDR3
TRBJ2-5,TRBV3-1,NA,many,TGTGCCAGCAGCCCGTCGACCCCCACGGGAGAGACCCAGTACTTC,CASSPSTPTGETQYF
TRBJ2-7,TRBV23-1,NA,NA,TGCGCCCTAAGGCAGGACAGTAGCTCCTACGAGCAGTACTTC,CALRQDSSSYEQYF
TRBJ1-5,TRBV12-3/TRBV12-4,NA,few,TGTGCCAGCAGTCCCAGGGAACATAGCAATCAGCCCCAGCATTTT,CASSPREHSNQPQHF
TRBJ2-5,TRBV7-9,NA,many,TGTGCCAGCAGCTTCGGCGGGACCACAGGGACCCAGTACTTC,CASSFGGTTGTQYF
TRBJ2-1,TRBV24-1,NA,NA,TGTGCCACCAGTCCCGGACAGTACGTTGTACACTTC,CATSPGQYVVHF
TRBJ2-2,TRBV7-9,NA,many,TGTGCCAGCAGCTTACGGCGGGACCTAAACACCGGGGAGCTGTTTTTT,CASSLRRDLNTGELFF
TRBJ1-3,TRBV29-1,TRBD1,NA,TGCAGCGTTCAGGGACAGCACTCTGGAAACACCATATATTTT,CSVQGQHSGNTIYF
TRBJ2-5,TRBV5-1,NA,many,TGCGCCAGCAGCGGGGGACTGCAAGAGACCCAGTACTTC,CASSGGLQETQYF
TRBJ1-2,TRBV20-1,NA,NA,TGCAGTGCTAGAGATGCCGGCAGGTTCTATGGCTACACCTTC,CSARDAGRFYGYTF
TRBJ1-2,TRBV29-1,NA,few,TGCAGCGGTCGGTGGGGCTATGGCTACACCTTC,CSGRWGYGYTF
TRBJ2-7,TRBV20-1,TRBD2,few,TGCAGTGCTCCCGGGGGGGCCGGGTACGAGCAGTACTTC,CSAPGGAGYEQYF
TRBJ2-7,TRBV2,TRBD2,NA,TGTGCCAGCAGTGAACGGACTAGCGCAATAAGGGAGCAGTACTTC,CASSERTSAIREQYF
TRBJ1-1,TRBV18,NA,NA,TGTGCCAGCTCACCCCTCCCATTAGGGGTGAACACTGAAGCTTTCTTT,CASSPLPLGVNTEAFF
TRBJ2-5,TRBV15,NA,NA,TGTGCCACCAGCAGAGGGCAGGCGATGCAAGAGACCCAGTACTTC,CATSRGQAMQETQYF
TRBJ2-7,TRBV5-1,NA,many,TGCGCCAGCAGCTTGGTAGGGAATAACGAGCAGTACTTC,CASSLVGNNEQYF
TRBJ2-3,TRBV18,NA,once,TGTGCCAGCTCACTCTACAATACAGGCACAGATACGCAGTATTTT,CASSLYNTGTDTQYF
TRBJ2-2,TRBV12-3/TRBV12-4,NA,NA,TGTGCCAGCAGGGCCAGGGAGGCCACCGGGGAGCTGTTTTTT,CASRAREATGELFF
TRBJ2-3,TRBV9,TRBD2,NA,TGTGCCAGCAGGCCAGCGGGGGCGATAGATACGCAGTATTTT,CASRPAGAIDTQYF
TRBJ1-1,TRBV10-3,NA,few,TGTGCCATCGCCAAATCGGGAAGCACTGAAGCTTTCTTT,CAIAKSGSTEAFF
TRBJ2-2,TRBV20-1,TRBD2,NA,TGCAGTGCTAGGTCCCTGGCGGGGGTAATGAACACCGGGGAGCTGTTTTTT,CSARSLAGVMNTGELFF
TRBJ2-3,TRBV29-1,NA,many,TGCAGCGTTGCGTTGGGGGGCTCAGATACGCAGTATTTT,CSVALGGSDTQYF
TRBJ1-6,TRBV12-3/TRBV12-4,TRBD1,NA,TGTGCCAGCAGCCCGACAGGGGATAATTCACCCCTCCACTTT,CASSPTGDNSPLHF
TRBJ2-3,TRBV2,TRBD2,many,TGTGCCAGCAGTGGACAGCGGGGGATCACAGATACGCAGTATTTT,CASSGQRGITDTQYF
TRBJ2-3,TRBV12-3/TRBV12-4,NA,once,TGTGCCAGCAGTATACAGACTGCCATTCGAGATACGCAGTATTTT,CASSIQTAIRDTQYF
TRBJ1-4,TRBV6-1,NA,many,TGTGCCAGCAGCCAACGAGAGATGGGGAAACTGTTTTTT,CASSQREMGKLFF
TRBJ2-5,TRBV2,TRBD1,many,TGTGCCAGCAAGAGGGGGCCGGCCGTCCGGTCCGCCCAAGAGACCCAGTACTTC,CASKRGPAVRSAQETQYF
TRBJ2-2,TRBV10-1,NA,NA,TGCGCCAGCGGGTCCCTAGGGACCGGGGAGCTGTTTTTT,CASGSLGTGELFF
TRBJ2-3,TRBV30,TRBD2,NA,TGTGCCTGGAGGGACGGGGGGGCAGTAGATACGCAGTATTTT,CAWRDGGAVDTQYF
TRBJ2-7,TRBV6-5,TRBD1,many,TGTGCCAGCAGTTATGGCTCAGGGGGCCCCTACGAGCAGTACTTC,CASSYGSGGPYEQYF
TRBJ2-7,TRBV9,NA,many,TGTGCCAGCAGCGTAGATCAGCAGGGGAGGCAGTACTTC,CASSVDQQGRQYF
TRBJ2-7,TRBV20-1,NA,NA,TGCAGTGCTAGCGGGGCCCGGGGGTACGAGCAGTACTTC,CSASGARGYEQYF
TRBJ2-1,TRBV7-9,NA,few,TGTGCCAGCAGACCACATATCCGGGGGGCGGAATACAATGAGCAGTTCTTC,CASRPHIRGAEYNEQFF
TRBJ2-1,TRBV24-1,NA,few,TGTGCCACCAGTGACAACAGGGCTGGGTACAATGAGCAGTTCTTC,CATSDNRAGYNEQFF
TRBJ2-3,TRBV29-1,TRBD1,NA,TGCAGCGCTGGGGGACAGGGGGCCGCAGATACGCAGTATTTT,CSAGGQGAADTQYF
TRBJ2-1,TRBV7-9,NA,few,TGTGCCAGCAGCCCTCTATACAATGAGCAGTTCTTC,CASSPLYNEQFF
TRBJ1-1,TRBV10-2,NA,many,TGCGCCATCGCCCCCTCTAACACTGAAGCTTTCTTT,CAIAPSNTEAFF
TRBJ2-7,TRBV5-5,NA,many,TGTGCCAGCAGCCCCTCGATCGGACGCTACTACGAGCAGTACTTC,CASSPSIGRYYEQYF
TRBJ2-1,TRBV20-1,NA,NA,TGCAGTGCTGGCTCGGACAGCTCCTACAATGAGCAGTTCTTC,CSAGSDSSYNEQFF
TRBJ1-6,TRBV20-1,NA,NA,TGCAGTGCTATCCAAGGGGCTGGACCCCTCCACTTT,CSAIQGAGPLHF
TRBJ2-1,TRBV5-1,TRBD2,many,TGCGCCAGCAGGACCCTAGCGGGCCCCCACAATGAGCAGTTCTTC,CASRTLAGPHNEQFF
TRBJ2-5,TRBV29-1,NA,many,TGCAGCGTTGAATGGTTAGAACAGCAAGAGACCCAGTACTTC,CSVEWLEQQETQYF
TRBJ1-2,TRBV6-1,TRBD1,many,TGTGCCAGCAGTCAAGACAGGGGTGATGGCTACACCTTC,CASSQDRGDGYTF
TRBJ1-1,TRBV29-1,NA,NA,TGCAGCGTTGGTATGGCTGGTGTCACTGAAGCTTTCTTT,CSVGMAGVTEAFF
TRBJ1-6,TRBV6-6,NA,many,TGTGCCAGCACCCTGGTGGGCGATTCACCCCTCCACTTT,CASTLVGDSPLHF
TRBJ2-5,TRBV20-1,NA,many,TGCAGTGCCCGACAAGGGTACCAAGAGACCCAGTACTTC,CSARQGYQETQYF
TRBJ2-3,TRBV20-1,NA,few,TGCAGTGCTAGGCTCCCAGATACGCAGTATTTT,CSARLPDTQYF
TRBJ2-7,TRBV6-5,NA,few,TGTGCCAGCAGTTACTCGAGGGGCAGCTATTACGAGCAGTACTTC,CASSYSRGSYYEQYF
TRBJ2-7,TRBV20-1,NA,few,TGCAGTGCTAGAGATTCGAGTGGTTTGGCCTACGAGCAGTACTTC,CSARDSSGLAYEQYF
TRBJ2-5,TRBV11-2,NA,NA,TGTGCCAGCAGCTTAGATGGAGGATACCAAGAGACCCAGTACTTC,CASSLDGGYQETQYF
TRBJ2-7,TRBV20-1,NA,once,TGCAGCTCAACCGTTAGCTCCTACGAGCAGTACTTC,CSSTVSSYEQYF
TRBJ2-1,TRBV20-1,NA,few,TGCAGTGCGCACGCTTTAGGGGCGTTAAGCAATGAGCAGTTCTTC,CSAHALGALSNEQFF
TRBJ1-4,TRBV10-3,NA,many,TGTGCCATCAGTGCGGGGGTTGGGGAAAAACTGTTTTTT,CAISAGVGEKLFF
TRBJ2-5,TRBV20-1,NA,many,TGCAGTGCCCCTTTAGGGGGGGGGGCCTCAGAGACCCAGTACTTC,CSAPLGGGASETQYF
TRBJ2-1,TRBV6-5,TRBD2,NA,TGTGCCAGCAGTTACACCCGGGGGGGATCCTACAATGAGCAGTTCTTC,CASSYTRGGSYNEQFF
TRBJ2-3,TRBV11-3,TRBD1,NA,TGTGCCAGCAGCTACCGGGACAGGGGGCGAGATACGCAGTATTTT,CASSYRDRGRDTQYF
TRBJ2-7,TRBV9,TRBD1,NA,TGTGCCAGCAGCCCAGGGGGCACCGGGTACGAGCAGTACTTC,CASSPGGTGYEQYF
TRBJ1-2,TRBV12-3/TRBV12-4,TRBD1,few,TGTGCCAGCACTCGGACAGGAAACTATGGCTACACCTTC,CASTRTGNYGYTF
TRBJ2-7,TRBV28,NA,many,TGTGCCAGCAGCGCCCTCCGCTACGAGCAGTACTTC,CASSALRYEQYF
TRBJ2-1,TRBV6-1,TRBD1,few,TGTGCCAGCAATATTGGGACAGGGAGGGGGCATGAGCAGTTCTTC,CASNIGTGRGHEQFF